This T cell receptor beta chain was captured in a study of blood T cell repertoires in COVID-19. The CDR3 has 16 residues. Germline V gives CDR1 LGHNA, CDR2 YSLEER. V gave up 0 bases and J gave up 3 bases, with 15 bases separating them. In the source study's methods: Amplified reference gene primers provided the basis for estimating nucleated cell counts. Profiled with immunoSEQ multiplex PCR; TCRdb holds only in-frame clones, not every one. D and trimming come from the DNA, and the V and J calls and clone size come from that table. This sample carries under 85,000 clones, 87% of them seen once, and the ten largest clones take around 5%. This clone was seen only a few times.

This sequence joins TRBV4-3 and TRBJ2-7; D gene ambiguous. Material: peripheral blood. The source is a woman of 80 years or more with active or convalescent COVID-19. CDR3 protein: CASSQDLASGYYEQYF. The CDR3 coding sequence is TGCGCCAGCAGCCAAGATCTGGCTAGTGGGTACTACGAGCAGTACTTC.